This is a list of T cell receptor beta chains from one sample in a study of beta chain features in type 1 diabetes. The protocol was immunoSEQ multiplex PCR, while the TCRdb copy is restricted to in-frame clones and leaves out a portion. The data hold under 300,000 clones, with over 11% observed a single time. Material for sequencing was naive CD4+ T cells from blood. All receptors derive from a man aged 30-40 years with type 1 diabetes. CDR3s include the opening cysteine and the closing phenylalanine or tryptophan. The D gene is left open where the match is weak. Clone size is given for some rows only: seen once, a few or many times, or a class if the clone is expanded.

cdr3_aa: CASSEPDRGGLRSDEQYF
cdr3_nt: TGTGCCAGCAGTGAACCCGACAGGGGAGGCCTTAGGAGCGACGAGCAGTACTTC
j_call: TRBJ2-7
d_call: TRBD1
clone_size: few
v_call: TRBV6-1

cdr3_aa: CASSKVPRLSSYEQYF
cdr3_nt: TGTGCCAGCAGCAAAGTCCCCAGACTTAGCTCCTACGAGCAGTACTTC
j_call: TRBJ2-7
d_call: -
clone_size: few
v_call: TRBV21-1

cdr3_aa: CASSRTSPETQYF
cdr3_nt: TGTGCCAGCAGTAGGACTAGCCCAGAGACCCAGTACTTC
j_call: TRBJ2-5
d_call: TRBD2
clone_size: -
v_call: TRBV6-5

cdr3_aa: CSGRRGPADTQYF
cdr3_nt: TGCAGCGGCCGGAGGGGTCCCGCAGATACGCAGTATTTT
j_call: TRBJ2-3
d_call: -
clone_size: -
v_call: TRBV29-1

cdr3_aa: CASSAGPAYEQYF
cdr3_nt: TGTGCCAGCAGCGCAGGCCCAGCCTACGAGCAGTACTTC
j_call: TRBJ2-7
d_call: -
clone_size: -
v_call: TRBV11-3

cdr3_aa: CAAEDRGPGLGEQYF
cdr3_nt: TGTGCCGCAGAGGACAGGGGGCCTGGACTTGGGGAGCAGTACTTC
j_call: TRBJ2-7
d_call: TRBD1
clone_size: few
v_call: TRBV10-3

cdr3_aa: CASTLDRGNSYNEQFF
cdr3_nt: TGTGCCAGCACCCTGGACAGGGGGAATTCCTACAATGAGCAGTTCTTC
j_call: TRBJ2-1
d_call: TRBD1
clone_size: few
v_call: TRBV2

cdr3_aa: CASSRQAGGRGNEQFF
cdr3_nt: TGTGCCAGCAGCCGCCAAGCGGGGGGGAGAGGGAATGAGCAGTTCTTC
j_call: TRBJ2-1
d_call: TRBD2
clone_size: few
v_call: TRBV5-4

cdr3_aa: CASSHGQGGGTGELFF
cdr3_nt: TGTGCCAGCAGCCACGGACAGGGGGGAGGCACCGGGGAGCTGTTTTTT
j_call: TRBJ2-2
d_call: TRBD1
clone_size: few
v_call: TRBV11-2

cdr3_aa: CASSLRTRGTDTQYF
cdr3_nt: TGTGCCAGCAGCCTCCGGACGAGGGGCACAGATACGCAGTATTTT
j_call: TRBJ2-3
d_call: -
clone_size: -
v_call: TRBV5-4

cdr3_aa: CASSLVGSGYNEQFF
cdr3_nt: TGTGCCAGCAGTTTAGTCGGGAGCGGTTACAATGAGCAGTTCTTC
j_call: TRBJ2-1
d_call: -
clone_size: few
v_call: TRBV28

cdr3_aa: CASSEGAGGGQPQHF
cdr3_nt: TGTGCCAGCTCCGAGGGAGCAGGGGGCGGTCAGCCCCAGCATTTT
j_call: TRBJ1-5
d_call: TRBD1
clone_size: few
v_call: TRBV18

cdr3_aa: CSAPSGGGQYF
cdr3_nt: TGCAGTGCCCCCAGTGGGGGAGGGCAGTATTTT
j_call: TRBJ2-3
d_call: -
clone_size: few
v_call: TRBV20-1

cdr3_aa: CASSTLTGAGSPLHF
cdr3_nt: TGTGCCAGTAGTACGTTAACAGGGGCTGGTTCACCCCTCCACTTT
j_call: TRBJ1-6
d_call: TRBD1
clone_size: few
v_call: TRBV19

cdr3_aa: CASSPDRGGTSYEQYF
cdr3_nt: TGTGCCAGTAGTCCCGACAGGGGAGGTACCTCCTACGAGCAGTACTTC
j_call: TRBJ2-7
d_call: TRBD1
clone_size: -
v_call: TRBV19

cdr3_aa: CATSRFRDRGGNQPQHF
cdr3_nt: TGTGCCACCAGCAGGTTCCGGGACAGGGGAGGCAATCAGCCCCAGCATTTT
j_call: TRBJ1-5
d_call: TRBD1
clone_size: few
v_call: TRBV15

cdr3_aa: CASSLAQGVNTEAFF
cdr3_nt: TGTGCCAGCAGCCTAGCGCAAGGGGTGAACACTGAAGCTTTCTTT
j_call: TRBJ1-1
d_call: -
clone_size: few
v_call: TRBV7-6

cdr3_aa: CASSSGLAGGKQTQYF
cdr3_nt: TGTGCCAGCAGCTCGGGACTAGCGGGAGGAAAACAGACCCAGTACTTC
j_call: TRBJ2-5
d_call: TRBD2
clone_size: -
v_call: TRBV7-6

cdr3_aa: CASNSGTGSRTNYGYTF
cdr3_nt: TGTGCCAGCAACTCCGGGACAGGGTCCCGAACTAACTATGGCTACACCTTC
j_call: TRBJ1-2
d_call: TRBD1
clone_size: -
v_call: TRBV2

cdr3_aa: CASSQVQGFEAFF
cdr3_nt: TGCGCCAGCAGCCAAGTTCAGGGGTTTGAAGCTTTCTTT
j_call: TRBJ1-1
d_call: -
clone_size: few
v_call: TRBV4-1

cdr3_aa: CASSFRGQVGELFF
cdr3_nt: TGTGCCAGCAGCTTCAGGGGGCAGGTCGGGGAGCTGTTTTTT
j_call: TRBJ2-2
d_call: TRBD1
clone_size: -
v_call: TRBV9

cdr3_aa: CAWSGDRVGSDEQYF
cdr3_nt: TGTGCCTGGAGTGGGGACAGGGTCGGTTCCGACGAGCAGTACTTC
j_call: TRBJ2-7
d_call: TRBD1
clone_size: -
v_call: TRBV30

cdr3_aa: CACGATGSAEQYF
cdr3_nt: TGTGCTTGTGGGGCCACAGGCTCGGCCGAGCAGTACTTC
j_call: TRBJ2-7
d_call: -
clone_size: -
v_call: TRBV14

cdr3_aa: CASSRTGLNTEAFF
cdr3_nt: TGTGCCAGCAGTCGAACAGGGCTGAACACTGAAGCTTTCTTT
j_call: TRBJ1-1
d_call: -
clone_size: -
v_call: TRBV27

cdr3_aa: CASRGTAVYNEQFF
cdr3_nt: TGTGCCAGCCGCGGGACAGCAGTATACAATGAGCAGTTCTTC
j_call: TRBJ2-1
d_call: -
clone_size: -
v_call: TRBV25-1

cdr3_aa: CASSPLGGTANTEAFF
cdr3_nt: TGTGCCAGCAGTCCCCTAGGGGGGACAGCGAACACTGAAGCTTTCTTT
j_call: TRBJ1-1
d_call: TRBD1
clone_size: -
v_call: TRBV28

cdr3_aa: CATSRGDRVNYEQYF
cdr3_nt: TGTGCCACCAGCAGAGGGGACAGGGTAAACTACGAGCAGTACTTC
j_call: TRBJ2-7
d_call: TRBD1
clone_size: few
v_call: TRBV15

cdr3_aa: CASSSTTLYEQYF
cdr3_nt: TGTGCCAGCAGCTCGACAACCCTTTACGAGCAGTACTTC
j_call: TRBJ2-7
d_call: -
clone_size: -
v_call: TRBV25-1

cdr3_aa: CASREPGLAGVPSTDTQYF
cdr3_nt: TGTGCCAGCAGGGAACCCGGACTAGCGGGAGTCCCTAGCACAGATACGCAGTATTTT
j_call: TRBJ2-3
d_call: TRBD2
clone_size: few
v_call: TRBV7-8

cdr3_aa: CSVASGRAGEQFF
cdr3_nt: TGCAGCGTTGCTAGCGGGAGGGCCGGGGAGCAGTTCTTC
j_call: TRBJ2-1
d_call: TRBD2
clone_size: -
v_call: TRBV29-1

cdr3_aa: CASSSDSIYGYTF
cdr3_nt: TGCGCCAGCAGCTCAGACAGCATCTATGGCTACACCTTC
j_call: TRBJ1-2
d_call: -
clone_size: few
v_call: TRBV5-1

cdr3_aa: CASSQVERETQYF
cdr3_nt: TGTGCCAGCAGCCAAGTAGAGCGGGAGACCCAGTACTTC
j_call: TRBJ2-5
d_call: -
clone_size: -
v_call: TRBV14

cdr3_aa: CASSLPGDLFNEQFF
cdr3_nt: TGTGCCAGCAGCTTGCCGGGGGATTTATTCAATGAGCAGTTCTTC
j_call: TRBJ2-1
d_call: -
clone_size: -
v_call: TRBV5-4

cdr3_aa: CASSRGGSSYNEQFF
cdr3_nt: TGTGCCAGCAGTCGCGGGGGTTCCTCCTACAATGAGCAGTTCTTC
j_call: TRBJ2-1
d_call: TRBD2
clone_size: -
v_call: TRBV6-5

cdr3_aa: CASRHADRNYGYTF
cdr3_nt: TGTGCCAGTAGACATGCGGACAGGAACTATGGCTACACCTTC
j_call: TRBJ1-2
d_call: TRBD1
clone_size: few
v_call: TRBV19

cdr3_aa: CASSPRTTGTDTQYF
cdr3_nt: TGTGCCAGCAGTCCCCGGACTACCGGCACAGATACGCAGTATTTT
j_call: TRBJ2-3
d_call: -
clone_size: -
v_call: TRBV2

cdr3_aa: CASSYDRSGTEAFF
cdr3_nt: TGTGCCAGCAGTTACGATAGGTCGGGCACTGAAGCTTTCTTT
j_call: TRBJ1-1
d_call: -
clone_size: few
v_call: TRBV6-5